The 31 T cell receptor beta chains below were found in one sample sequenced in a study of cytomegalovirus exposure and HLA in healthy donors. This table comes from immunoSEQ multiplex PCR, and its TCRdb copy is limited to in-frame clones, with some not included. The table lists about 120,000 clones, about 88% of them singletons. The sample taken for sequencing was PBMCs. These receptor sequences come from a young woman in good health and CMV-seronegative.

This rearrangement joins TRBV6-4 to TRBJ2-5; D is perhaps TRBD2 (7 bases). The length of the CDR3 is 13 residues. Germline CDR1 and CDR2: MRHNA and SNTAGT. V was clipped by 3 bases and J by 5 bases, with 10 bases between them. The CDR3 loop reads CASSEQGGETQYF. In nucleotides, the CDR3 is TGTGCCAGCAGTGAACAGGGAGGGGAGACCCAGTACTTC.

The chain recombines TRBV6-1 with TRBJ1-5; D unclear. V was cut by 6 bases and J by 6 bases, with 9 bases left in between. The CDR3 is 12 amino acids. Germline loops: CDR1 MNHNS, CDR2 SASEGT. CDR3: CASRLGRQPQHF. The CDR3 DNA follows: TGTGCCAGCAGACTAGGGCGTCAGCCCCAGCATTTT.

The V call is TRBV11-2, the J call TRBJ1-2; TRBD1 might be the D (6 bases). Per the germline V gene, CDR1 is SGHAT and CDR2 is FQNNGV. The CDR3 extends over 14 amino acids. The germline V and J ends were trimmed by 5 bases and 3 bases, with 13 bases remaining between them. The CDR3 sequence: CASSNQDRYYGYTF. CDR3 in DNA: TGTGCCAGCAGCAACCAAGACAGGTACTATGGCTACACCTTC.

The chain joins TRBV9 to TRBJ1-6, with 7 bases identical to TRBD1. CDR1 and CDR2 from the germline V gene are SGDLS and YYNGEE. V dropped 4 bases and J dropped 6; count of bases not matched to a gene: 7. This CDR3 spans 15 amino acids. CDR3: CASSIWDSPNSPLHF. The CDR3 DNA follows: TGTGCCAGCAGCATCTGGGACAGTCCTAATTCACCCCTCCACTTT.

Only one count was recorded for this clone. The chain carries TRBV4-1 and TRBJ2-5; D perhaps matches TRBD2 (6 bases). This CDR3 spans 20 amino acids. The V end was cut by 3 bases, the J end by 0 bases, with 26 bases between. Looked up from germline, CDR1 is MGHRA and CDR2 is YSYEKL. CDR3 in amino acids: CASSQRWGVGQSFYQETQYF. Here the CDR3 DNA reads TGCGCCAGCAGCCAGCGGTGGGGGGTTGGGCAGAGCTTCTACCAAGAGACCCAGTACTTC.

V usage is TRBV9 and J usage is TRBJ2-7, with D perhaps TRBD2 (5 bases). Germline assignment: CDR1 SGDLS and CDR2 YYNGEE. Trimming took 7 bases from V and 0 from J, leaving 14 bases between them. The CDR3 totals 14 residues. CDR3 amino acids: CASSYGESSYEQYF. The CDR3, as DNA: TGTGCCAGCTCGTACGGGGAAAGCTCCTACGAGCAGTACTTC. The variable domain in full, completed from reference TRBV9 and TRBJ2-7, reads DSGVTQTPKHLITATGQRVTLRCSPRSGDLSVYWYQQSLDQGLQFLIQYYNGEERAKGNILERFSAQQFPDLHSELNLSSLELGDSALYFCASSYGESSYEQYFGPGTRLTVT.

This sequence joins TRBV5-1 and TRBJ1-1; 7 bases are a match to TRBD1. The CDR3 consists of 15 residues. The junction had 2 bases not matched to a gene; V was cut back by 0 bases and J by 0 bases. The germline V gene encodes CDR1 SGHRS and CDR2 YFSETQ. This CDR3 is CASSLGGQMNTEAFF. CDR3 nucleotide sequence: TGCGCCAGCAGCTTGGGGGGACAGATGAACACTGAAGCTTTCTTT.

The table lists this clone with a few counts. The chain combines TRBV25-1 with TRBJ1-4; D is possibly TRBD1 (5 bases). V lost 4 bases and J 4 bases, leaving 13 bases between the germline ends. Germline CDR1 MGHDK, CDR2 SYGVNS. This CDR3 is built from 15 residues. CDR3 in amino acids: CASSAWTLNNEKLFF. The CDR3 nucleotides are TGTGCCAGCAGTGCTTGGACATTGAATAATGAAAAACTGTTTTTT.

This clone has more than one count but fewer than ten. The chain recombines TRBV27 with TRBJ1-2; TRBD1 aligns across 9 bases. The germline V gene has CDR1 MNHEY and CDR2 SMNVEV (reference sequence). Trimming removed 2 bases from V and 4 bases from J; junction bases left unmatched: 2. The CDR3 covers 14 residues. This chain's CDR3 is CASSLDRGIYGYTF. As DNA, the CDR3 is TGTGCCAGCAGTTTAGACAGGGGGATCTATGGCTACACCTTC.

This chain connects TRBV7-8 to TRBJ2-3; no reliable D call. This CDR3 spans 13 amino acids. Germline V gives CDR1 SGHVS, CDR2 FQNEAQ. Trimming pared 2 bases from V and 5 bases from J, leaving 8 bases between. The DNA of the CDR3 is TGTGCCAGCAGCTTATCCCCAGAAGATACGCAGTATTTT. Translation: CASSLSPEDTQYF.

The table lists this clone with a count of one. The chain joins TRBV6-1 to TRBJ2-1; TRBD1 matches 8 bases. The V and J ends lost 3 bases and 5 bases, in that order; junction bases with no gene match: 6. Germline assignment: CDR1 MNHNS and CDR2 SASEGT. CDR3 size: 15 residues. This CDR3 is CASSDRGQGDNEQFF. CDR3 nucleotide sequence: TGTGCCAGCAGTGACAGGGGGCAGGGGGACAATGAGCAGTTCTTC.

This chain joins TRBV5-6 and TRBJ2-3, with 8 nucleotides matching TRBD2. With V trimmed by 7 bases and J by 2 bases, 12 bases remained unmatched. CDR1 is SGHDT and CDR2 is YYEEEE in the germline V gene. CDR3 length equals 16 residues. CDR3 region: CASSKLAASNTDTQYF. CDR3 DNA: TGTGCCAGCTCAAAACTAGCGGCCTCCAACACAGATACGCAGTATTTT.

The gene calls are TRBV6-1 and TRBJ1-3; TRBD1 matches at 10 bases. The CDR3 spans 14 residues. Trimming cost V 5 bases and J 7 bases; bases outside gene matches: 5. Germline CDR1 reads MNHNS; CDR2 reads SASEGT. This chain's CDR3 is CASSPRTGGNTIYF. The CDR3 DNA follows: TGTGCCAGCAGTCCTCGGACAGGGGGGAACACCATATATTTT.

The V call is TRBV7-9, the J call TRBJ1-3, with 8 positions matching TRBD1. The J segment lost 3 bases and the V segment lost 5 bases, leaving 6 bases of the junction unmatched. Germline V gene sequence: CDR1 SEHNR, CDR2 FQNEAQ (reference sequence). The CDR3 is made up of 15 amino acids. CDR3 DNA: TGTGCCAGCAGCCCCCTCACAGGGGGTGGAAACACCATATATTTT. It codes for CASSPLTGGGNTIYF.

V and J are TRBV5-4 and TRBJ2-5; 9 nucleotides match TRBD2. Germline V gene lookup returns CDR1 SGHNT and CDR2 YYREEE (reference sequence). Trimming at V came to 0 bases and at J to 2 bases, leaving 8 bases not matched to a gene. The CDR3 loop spans 17 amino acids. CDR3 sequence reads: CASSLAGAGGLQETQYF. The CDR3 nucleotides read TGTGCCAGCAGCTTGGCCGGAGCGGGGGGACTACAAGAGACCCAGTACTTC.

The rearrangement links TRBV18 to TRBJ2-7, with 8 nucleotides matching TRBD1. Unmatched junction bases numbered 7, after V lost 10 bases and J lost 2 bases. CDR3 length: 13 residues. Germline values: CDR1 KGHSH, CDR2 LQKENI. The CDR3 nucleotides read TGTGCCACCACAGGACAGGGACCCTACGAGCAGTACTTC. Protein sequence: CATTGQGPYEQYF. The complete variable domain, with remaining parts taken from reference TRBV18 and TRBJ2-7, reads NAGVMQNPRHLVRRRGQEARLRCSPMKGHSHVYWYRQLPEEGLKFMVYLQKENIIDESGMPKERFSAEFPKEGPSILRIQQVVRGDSAAYFCATTGQGPYEQYFGPGTRLTVT.

This chain joins TRBV10-3 and TRBJ1-3; possible D gene TRBD1, 5 bases. The germline V gene has CDR1 ENHRY and CDR2 SYGVKD. Trimming took 0 bases from V and 0 from J, leaving 9 bases between them. This CDR3 comprises 16 residues. The CDR3 DNA sequence: TGTGCCATCAGTGAGTCGGTCGGGGGCTCTGGAAACACCATATATTTT. Translating it yields CAISESVGGSGNTIYF.

The rearrangement joins TRBV5-6 to TRBJ2-7, with D tentatively TRBD1 (6 bases). From germline, CDR1 is SGHDT and CDR2 YYEEEE. The CDR3 covers 12 residues. Deletions cut 4 bases from V and 6 bases from J, with 11 bases between. For the CDR3, the DNA is TGTGCCAGCAGCCCCACAGGGACCGAGCAGTACTTC. It encodes CASSPTGTEQYF.

The chain carries TRBV7-2 and TRBJ1-5; maybe TRBD1 (6 bases). CDR1 SGHTA and CDR2 FQGNSA come from the germline V gene. Trimming took 3 bases from V and 8 from J, leaving 17 bases between them. The CDR3 loop spans 15 amino acids. The CDR3 DNA sequence: TGTGCCAGCAGCTTTGATGGAGGCAGGGGAAAGCCCCAGCATTTT. It codes for CASSFDGGRGKPQHF.

The chain links TRBV9 to TRBJ1-3; tentatively, D is TRBD1 (5 bases). This CDR3 has 15 amino acids. Germline CDR1 reads SGDLS; CDR2 reads YYNGEE. V lost 3 bases, J lost 0 bases, and 10 bases lay in between. CDR3 nucleotide sequence: TGTGCCAGCAGCGCGAAGACAGACTCTGGAAACACCATATATTTT. It specifies CASSAKTDSGNTIYF.

There are a few counts of this clone. This chain links TRBV7-2 with TRBJ1-2; unclear D gene. This CDR3 spans 15 amino acids. Germline V gene lookup returns CDR1 SGHTA and CDR2 FQGNSA. V gave up 1 base and J gave up 2 bases, with 11 bases separating them. The CDR3 DNA is TGTGCCAGCAGCTTAGTTTCAGGCAGAAACTATGGCTACACCTTC. It encodes CASSLVSGRNYGYTF.

This clone was counted a few times. This chain links TRBV4-1 with TRBJ1-2, with 12 bases aligning to TRBD1. Per the germline V gene, CDR1 is MGHRA and CDR2 is YSYEKL. This CDR3 contains 16 residues. V was clipped by 1 base and J by 6 bases; unmatched bases: 6. The CDR3 coding sequence is TGCGCCAGCAGCCAAGCCGGGACAGGGGGCGCGGATGGCTACACCTTC. Translating it yields CASSQAGTGGADGYTF.

The V and J genes are TRBV19 and TRBJ2-2, with TRBD1 matching 9 bases. The CDR3 extends over 13 amino acids. V was pared by 8 bases and J by 7 bases, with 5 bases of the junction left unmatched. Germline V gene sequence: CDR1 LNHDA, CDR2 SQIVND (reference sequence). Here the CDR3 DNA reads TGTGCCAGTGGGGGACAGGGCCTCGGGGAGCTGTTTTTT. Its protein product is CASGGQGLGELFF.

J is TRBJ1-3 and V is TRBV27; D unclear. CDR1 and CDR2 from the germline V gene are MNHEY and SMNVEV (reference sequence). V was cut by 6 bases and J by 0 bases, with 12 bases left in between. This CDR3 contains 15 residues. This chain's CDR3 is CASRLTQLSGNTIYF. The CDR3 DNA follows: TGTGCCAGCAGGCTAACACAGCTCTCTGGAAACACCATATATTTT.

V gene TRBV6-5 combines with J gene TRBJ2-1; 9 bases are a match to TRBD1. CDR3 length: 14 residues. Germline CDR1 and CDR2: MNHEY and SVGAGI. J gave up 8 bases and V 6 bases, and 8 bases lay outside the gene matches. The CDR3 region has the DNA TGTGCCAGCAGCATACAGGGGGCAGGTGATGAGCAGTTCTTC. The encoded protein is CASSIQGAGDEQFF.

The genes are TRBV6-6 and TRBJ2-7; weak D call: TRBD2 (5 bases). Germline V gives CDR1 MNHNY, CDR2 SVGAGI (reference sequence). The germline V and J ends were trimmed by 6 bases and 2 bases, with 14 bases remaining between them. The CDR3 length is 14 residues. The CDR3: CASSPRGGAYEQYF. CDR3 bases: TGTGCCAGCAGCCCCCGGGGTGGGGCCTACGAGCAGTACTTC.

V and J are TRBV2 and TRBJ1-2; 7 positions match TRBD1. The trim removed 4 bases at V and 4 bases at J, leaving 9 bases unmatched. Germline CDR1 is SNHLY and CDR2 is FYNNEI. This CDR3 region has 15 residues. This CDR3 is CASSAKAGQSYGYTF. CDR3 DNA sequence: TGTGCCAGCAGTGCTAAGGCGGGACAGTCCTATGGCTACACCTTC.

This clone was seen a single time. The J gene is TRBJ2-6, the V gene TRBV5-5; 9 bases fit TRBD1. The CDR3 is 15 residues long. V lost 4 bases to trimming and J lost 4 bases; unmatched junction nucleotides: 3. The germline gives CDR1 SGHKS, CDR2 YYEKEE (reference sequence). CDR3 in DNA: TGTGCCAGCAGCCGGACAGGGGACGGGGCCAACGTCCTGACTTTC. Its protein is CASSRTGDGANVLTF. The whole variable domain, filled in from reference TRBV5-5 and TRBJ2-6, reads DAGVTQSPTHLIKTRGQQVTLRCSPISGHKSVSWYQQVLGQGPQFIFQYYEKEERGRGNFPDRFSARQFPNYSSELNVNALLLGDSALYLCASSRTGDGANVLTFGAGSRLTVL.

Details on this clone: A read error may produce the germline difference seen at one junction end. J is TRBJ2-7 and V is TRBV6-7, with 9 bases that match TRBD1. TRBV6-7 qualifies as an ORF whose function is uncertain. The CDR3 runs 9 residues. CDR3 bases: TGTGCCGGGACAGGGTTGTCTGGCTTC. Translating it yields CAGTGLSGF.

The rearrangement joins TRBV4-1 to TRBJ1-1; D remains unclear. This CDR3 has 15 amino acids. Germline loops: CDR1 MGHRA, CDR2 YSYEKL. Trimming removed 2 bases from V and 0 bases from J, with 10 bases in between. This chain's CDR3 is CASSQTRSMNTEAFF. CDR3 sequence (DNA): TGCGCCAGCAGCCAAACTCGGTCCATGAACACTGAAGCTTTCTTT.

CDR3 in DNA: TGTGCCAGTAGTACCACACAGAATCAGCCCCAGCATTTT. Translation: CASSTTQNQPQHF. V usage is TRBV19 and J usage is TRBJ1-5; the D is unclear. Germline loops: CDR1 LNHDA, CDR2 SQIVND (reference sequence). The CDR3 length is 13 residues. Trimming pared 4 bases from V and 4 bases from J, leaving 8 bases between.